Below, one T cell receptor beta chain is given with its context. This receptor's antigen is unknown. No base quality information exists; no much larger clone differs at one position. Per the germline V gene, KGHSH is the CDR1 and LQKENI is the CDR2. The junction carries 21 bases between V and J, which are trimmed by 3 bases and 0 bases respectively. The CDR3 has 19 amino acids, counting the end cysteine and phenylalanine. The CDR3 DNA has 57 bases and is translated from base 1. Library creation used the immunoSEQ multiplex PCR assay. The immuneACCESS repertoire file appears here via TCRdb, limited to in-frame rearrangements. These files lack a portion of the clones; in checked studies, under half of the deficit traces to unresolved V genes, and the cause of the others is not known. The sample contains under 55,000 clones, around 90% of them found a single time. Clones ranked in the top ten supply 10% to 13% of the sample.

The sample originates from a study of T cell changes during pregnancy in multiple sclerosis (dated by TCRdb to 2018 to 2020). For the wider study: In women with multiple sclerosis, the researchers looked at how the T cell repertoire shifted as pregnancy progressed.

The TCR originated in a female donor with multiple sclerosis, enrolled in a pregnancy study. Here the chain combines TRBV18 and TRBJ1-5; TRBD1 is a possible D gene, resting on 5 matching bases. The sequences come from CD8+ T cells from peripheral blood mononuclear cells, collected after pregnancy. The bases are TGTGCCAGCTCACCGGATGACGGACACGGACCGTATAGCAATCAGCCCCAGCATTTT. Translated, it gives CASSPDDGHGPYSNQPQHF.